This T cell receptor beta chain was sequenced in a study of CD8+ T cells in alopecia areata. Whole-study findings and limits: Compared with normal scalp, lesional scalp had higher clonality and more expanded CD8+ clones. Clarity of TCR sharing across patients fell short of that in mice, possibly HLA-related.

On this clone itself: The antigen is not known.

Alopecia areata patients gave lesional scalp punch biopsies and peripheral blood samples. The researchers isolated CD4+ and CD8+ T cells from PBMCs by sorting. Extraction of RNA preceded its reverse transcription into cDNA, which served as the sequencing template. Clones were read by immunoSEQ multiplex PCR, and TCRdb kept only the in-frame ones, dropping some. Here the sample spans 100,000 to 150,000 clones, 47% being singletons. V was clipped by 6 bases and J by 4 bases; unmatched bases: 17. Germline CDR1 SQVTM, CDR2 ANQGSEA. This CDR3 contains 17 residues. The TCR comes from a human donor with alopecia areata. Sequenced sample: NKG2D-low CD8+ T cells sorted from blood. V is TRBV29-1 and J is TRBJ2-3; the match to TRBD2 covers 9 bases. The CDR3 reads CSVALGVGLAVADTQYF. CDR3 nucleotides: TGCAGCGTAGCCCTCGGGGTGGGACTAGCAGTCGCAGATACGCAGTATTTT.